A single sample is the source of the 21 T cell receptor beta chains below, sequenced in a study of patients and donors after allogeneic stem cell transplantation. TCRdb analysed the RT-PCR reads with MiXCR anew, one entry per CDR3 protein. The table has about 230,000 distinct CDR3 sequences, roughly 14% seen once. The sequenced material came from blood, either unsorted or a sorted T cell fraction (not recorded which). These receptors originate from a human donor who was either an allogeneic HSCT recipient or a stem cell or donor lymphocyte infusion donor (not recorded which). It is not recorded whose cells these are; they may come from a transplant donor.

The chain recombines TRBV6-2 or TRBV6-3 with TRBJ1-4; D gene unclear. Germline V gives CDR1 MNHEY, CDR2 SVGEGT. V was clipped by 2 bases and J by 8 bases, with 6 bases between them. This CDR3 has 12 amino acids. DNA of the CDR3: TGTGCCAGCAGTTACGTGGGAGAAAAACTGTTTTTT. As protein: CASSYVGEKLFF.

This clonotype has at least ten counts. The J gene is TRBJ1-3, the V gene TRBV20-1, with no clear D. Germline-derived CDR1 and CDR2 are DFQATT and SNEGSKA (reference sequence). The CDR3 consists of 16 residues. V was trimmed by 2 bases and J by 0 bases, leaving 14 bases between them. The CDR3 sequence is CSARSNRPSSGNTIYF. DNA for the CDR3: TGCAGTGCTAGATCAAACAGACCCAGCTCTGGAAACACCATATATTTT.

The chain uses TRBV29-1 and TRBJ2-3; D remains ambiguous. Germline V gene sequence: CDR1 SQVTM, CDR2 ANQGSEA. Trimming took 4 bases from V and 5 from J, leaving 13 bases between them. This CDR3 has 13 residues. This CDR3 is CSVGTRNQDTQYF. Written as DNA, the CDR3 is TGCAGCGTTGGGACGCGGAACCAAGATACGCAGTATTTT.

This clonotype was seen repeatedly, ten times or more. This chain uses TRBV20-1 with TRBJ2-1; 13 bases match TRBD2. Germline V gene lookup returns CDR1 DFQATT and CDR2 SNEGSKA (reference sequence). The V and J ends lost 5 bases and 7 bases, in that order; junction bases with no gene match: 2. CDR3 length: 13 residues. CDR3 sequence: CSAPGLAGNEQFF. CDR3 in DNA: TGCAGTGCTCCGGGACTAGCGGGGAATGAGCAGTTCTTC.

Many counts were recorded for this clonotype. The chain couples TRBV29-1 to TRBJ1-5; 8 bases agree with TRBD1. Germline values: CDR1 SQVTM, CDR2 ANQGSEA. V was pared by 4 bases and J by 5 bases, with 7 bases of the junction left unmatched. The CDR3 totals 14 residues. Here the CDR3 reads CSVVGTGAHQPQHF. The CDR3 DNA reads as TGCAGCGTTGTAGGGACAGGCGCCCATCAGCCCCAGCATTTT. The variable domain in full, completed from reference TRBV29-1 and TRBJ1-5, reads SAVISQKPSRDICQRGTSLTIQCQVDSQVTMMFWYRQQPGQSLTLIATANQGSEATYESGFVIDKFPISRPNLTFSTLTVSNMSPEDSSIYLCSVVGTGAHQPQHFGDGTRLSIL.

This clonotype came up many times. The chain employs TRBV9 and TRBJ2-7; D may be TRBD2 (6 bases). CDR1 is SGDLS and CDR2 is YYNGEE in the germline V gene. The CDR3 loop spans 13 amino acids. Trimming took 0 bases from V and 6 from J, leaving 10 bases between them. Here the CDR3 reads CASSVAGGVEQYF. In DNA form, the CDR3 reads TGTGCCAGCAGCGTAGCCGGGGGAGTCGAGCAGTACTTC.

CDR3: CSVQTSGGRLQYF. The CDR3 DNA sequence: TGCAGCGTCCAAACTTCCGGGGGCCGCCTGCAGTATTTT. V usage is TRBV29-1 and J usage is TRBJ2-3; tentatively, D is TRBD1 or TRBD2 (6 bases each). Germline V gives CDR1 SQVTM, CDR2 ANQGSEA. The V end lost 6 bases, the J end lost 11 bases, and 21 bases lay between the germline ends. The CDR3 contains 13 residues.

This clonotype came up many times. The V and J genes are TRBV10-3 and TRBJ2-7; D unresolved. Trimming removed 0 bases at V and 2 bases at J, with 11 bases between. From germline, CDR1 is ENHRY and CDR2 SYGVKD. This CDR3 has 15 residues. The CDR3 reads CAISESKGSTYEQYF. CDR3 in DNA: TGTGCCATCAGTGAGTCGAAGGGCTCCACCTACGAGCAGTACTTC.

This clonotype was counted a few times. The genes are TRBV7-2 and TRBJ2-5; D perhaps matches TRBD2 (7 bases). Trimming removed 4 bases at V and 5 bases at J, with 14 bases between. Germline V CDR1 and CDR2: SGHTA, FQGNSA. This CDR3 region has 14 residues. This CDR3 is CASSWRGGLETQYF. CDR3 DNA: TGTGCCAGCAGCTGGAGGGGGGGGTTGGAGACCCAGTACTTC.

The V call is TRBV11-2, the J call TRBJ2-1; D is unresolved. The germline V gene encodes CDR1 SGHAT and CDR2 FQNNGV. The CDR3 is 14 amino acids. V shed 5 bases and J shed 10 bases, with 18 bases lying between them. CDR3 nucleotide sequence: TGTGCCAGCAGCCCCCGGATCTTAGTCAACGAGCAGTTCTTC. It encodes CASSPRILVNEQFF.

Many counts were recorded for this clonotype. The genes are TRBV5-1 and TRBJ2-3; D remains ambiguous. Germline assignment: CDR1 SGHRS and CDR2 YFSETQ. Trimming removed 0 bases from V and 0 bases from J, with 11 bases in between. This CDR3 comprises 16 residues. CDR3 protein: CASSLETDGSTDTQYF. DNA of the CDR3: TGCGCCAGCAGCTTGGAAACGGACGGAAGCACAGATACGCAGTATTTT.

This sequence joins TRBV5-1 and TRBJ2-7; maybe TRBD1 (5 bases). Trimming took off 4 bases at V and 5 bases at J, with 19 bases between the two ends. The germline V gene has CDR1 SGHRS and CDR2 YFSETQ. The CDR3 spans 15 residues. As DNA, the CDR3 is TGCGCCAGCAGCCCCGGCCGCCAGGGAACGGACGAGCAGTACTTC. This gives the protein CASSPGRQGTDEQYF. Using reference TRBV5-1 and TRBJ2-7 for the parts outside the CDR3, the full variable domain is KAGVTQTPRYLIKTRGQQVTLSCSPISGHRSVSWYQQTPGQGLQFLFEYFSETQRNKGNFPGRFSGRQFSNSRSEMNVSTLELGDSALYLCASSPGRQGTDEQYFGPGTRLTVT.

The chain links TRBV5-1 to TRBJ1-4, with a possible D match to TRBD1 (6 bases). Trimming shortened V by 0 bases and J by 0 bases, and 15 bases separated the two germline ends. This CDR3 spans 18 amino acids. CDR1 is SGHRS, CDR2 YFSETQ, per germline. CDR3 coding DNA: TGCGCCAGCAGCTTGGCAGAACAGGGATCGGCAACTAATGAAAAACTGTTTTTT. It specifies CASSLAEQGSATNEKLFF.

This rearrangement joins TRBV5-1 to TRBJ1-5, with D possibly matching TRBD1 (5 bases). The CDR3 is 14 amino acids. Trimming shortened V by 0 bases and J by 7 bases, and 11 bases separated the two germline ends. Germline CDR1 is SGHRS and CDR2 is YFSETQ. In nucleotides, the CDR3 is TGCGCCAGCAGCTTGGATGGGACCCTCCAGCCCCAGCATTTT. Encoded protein: CASSLDGTLQPQHF. Full variable domain (missing parts from reference TRBV5-1 and TRBJ1-5): KAGVTQTPRYLIKTRGQQVTLSCSPISGHRSVSWYQQTPGQGLQFLFEYFSETQRNKGNFPGRFSGRQFSNSRSEMNVSTLELGDSALYLCASSLDGTLQPQHFGDGTRLSIL.

This clonotype occurred many times. This chain uses TRBV6-1 with TRBJ2-7, with 10 bases fitting TRBD1. This CDR3 has 14 amino acids. Germline values: CDR1 MNHNS, CDR2 SASEGT. V lost 5 bases to trimming and J lost 3 bases; unmatched junction nucleotides: 4. The CDR3, as DNA: TGTGCCAGCAGTCGGACAGGGGGGGACTACGAGCAGTACTTC. This sequence encodes CASSRTGGDYEQYF.

The chain recombines TRBV7-9 with TRBJ1-2; 9 bases match TRBD1. The germline CDR1 and CDR2 sequences are SEHNR and FQNEAQ (reference sequence). This CDR3 has 14 amino acids. After removal of 5 bases from V and 3 bases from J, the junction contained 4 bases not matched to a gene. DNA for the CDR3: TGTGCCAGCAGCGGGACAGGGTTCCACTATGGCTACACCTTC. Its translation: CASSGTGFHYGYTF.

The chain links TRBV7-9 to TRBJ1-2, with D unclear. Trimming removed 4 bases from V and 4 bases from J, with 22 bases in between. The CDR3 has 17 residues. Germline values: CDR1 SEHNR, CDR2 FQNEAQ (reference sequence). The CDR3 DNA reads TGTGCCAGCAGCTCCTCACAGCACTGGCTTAGGGCCTATGGCTACACCTTC. It specifies CASSSSQHWLRAYGYTF.

This clonotype was seen more than once but under ten times. The chain uses TRBV30 and TRBJ1-1; 10 nucleotides align to TRBD1. The CDR3 covers 14 residues. Germline loops: CDR1 GTSNPN, CDR2 SVGIG (reference sequence). V lost 0 bases, J lost 9 bases, and 7 bases stayed unmatched. This chain's CDR3 is CAWSVQGQGFKAFF. The CDR3 DNA follows: TGTGCCTGGAGTGTACAGGGACAGGGGTTTAAAGCTTTCTTT.

The V gene is TRBV6-1, the J gene TRBJ1-1, with D unclear. This CDR3 spans 13 amino acids. Trimming shortened V by 7 bases and J by 1 base, and 10 bases separated the two germline ends. Per the germline V gene, CDR1 is MNHNS and CDR2 is SASEGT. CDR3 residues: CASKWEENTEAFF. The DNA for the CDR3 is TGTGCCAGCAAGTGGGAGGAGAACACTGAAGCTTTCTTT.

This clonotype was detected many times. The rearrangement links TRBV5-1 to TRBJ1-2; the D is unclear. V was trimmed by 4 bases and J by 7 bases, leaving 14 bases between them. The CDR3 runs 13 residues. CDR1 and CDR2 (germline): SGHRS, YFSETQ. The CDR3 sequence: CASSPEIGLGYTF. DNA of the CDR3: TGCGCCAGCAGCCCTGAGATCGGGCTTGGCTACACCTTC.

This clonotype was found many times. The chain joins TRBV29-1 to TRBJ2-1; 8 nucleotides align to TRBD2. This CDR3 has 13 amino acids. The V and J ends lost 7 bases and 7 bases, in that order; junction bases with no gene match: 9. Germline CDR1 reads SQVTM; CDR2 reads ANQGSEA. The CDR3 region is CSARTSRLNEQFF. As DNA, the CDR3 is TGCAGCGCCAGGACTAGCCGCCTGAATGAGCAGTTCTTC.